This note documents a single T cell receptor beta chain sequence. Other DNA sequences in this sample translate to the same CDR3. Data came from immunoSEQ multiplex PCR; TCRdb stores just in-frame clones and leaves some out. Counted here are 2 million to 2.5 million clones, about 94% occurring once; the ten biggest clones make up around 0.13%. This sample is drawn from a study of shared clonotypes between healthy human individuals. The CDR3 length is 15 residues. With 3 bases clipped from V and 4 bases from J, the junction kept 4 bases outside the gene matches. Germline-derived CDR1 and CDR2 are SGHAT and FQNNGV. Donors were healthy HIV-negative adults without recent acute infections or vaccinations. CD4+ cells yielded CD45RA+ naive and CD45RA-negative memory subsets.

Sequenced sample: naive CD4+ T cells sorted from blood. Regarding subset: CD45RA+ positively selected. The TCR was taken from a man younger than 35 in good health. This rearrangement joins TRBV11-2 to TRBJ2-1; TRBD2 aligns across 9 bases. The CDR3 region has the DNA TGTGCCAGCAGCTTGGGCCTAGCGGGATACAATGAGCAGTTCTTC. Protein sequence: CASSLGLAGYNEQFF.